This T cell receptor (beta chain) is from a study of human T cells and chemical hapten exposure. Via MiXCR, TCRdb re-called the RACE reads, giving one row per CDR3 protein. Among about 77,000 distinct CDR3 sequences listed, about 14% were seen once. This CDR3 has 12 residues. CDR1 and CDR2 from the germline V gene are SQVTM and ANQGSEA. Trimming cost V 3 bases and J 6 bases, with 8 bases left between them. Time point indicated: pre-sensitization, week 0. The sample's treatment: therapeutic diphenylcyclopropenone sensitization with weekly scalp DPC. The chain carries TRBV29-1 and TRBJ1-4, with a weak D call TRBD1 (5 bases). Material: whole blood, obtained in connection with sensitization to the hapten diphenylcyclopropenone (DPC). The origin of this receptor is a woman aged 50 to 60 with alopecia areata. Some clones in this sample may be carry-over from other donors' samples. CDR3 in DNA: TGCAGCGTTGATGCGGGGGATGAAAAACTGTTTTTT. Protein: CSVDAGDEKLFF.